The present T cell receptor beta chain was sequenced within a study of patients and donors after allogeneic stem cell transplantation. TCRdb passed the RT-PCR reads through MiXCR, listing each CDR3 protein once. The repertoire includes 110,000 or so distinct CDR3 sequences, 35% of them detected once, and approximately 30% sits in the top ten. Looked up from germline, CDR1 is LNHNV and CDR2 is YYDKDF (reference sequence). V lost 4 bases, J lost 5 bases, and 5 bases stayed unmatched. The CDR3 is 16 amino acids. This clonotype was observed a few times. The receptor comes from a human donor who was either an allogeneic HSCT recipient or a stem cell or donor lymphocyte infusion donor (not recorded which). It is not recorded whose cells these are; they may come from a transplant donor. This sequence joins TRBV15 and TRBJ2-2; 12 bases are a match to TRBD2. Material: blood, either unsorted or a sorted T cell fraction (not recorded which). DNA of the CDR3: TGTGCCACCAGCACCGAAGGGACTAGCGGGACCGGGGAGCTGTTTTTT. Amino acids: CATSTEGTSGTGELFF.